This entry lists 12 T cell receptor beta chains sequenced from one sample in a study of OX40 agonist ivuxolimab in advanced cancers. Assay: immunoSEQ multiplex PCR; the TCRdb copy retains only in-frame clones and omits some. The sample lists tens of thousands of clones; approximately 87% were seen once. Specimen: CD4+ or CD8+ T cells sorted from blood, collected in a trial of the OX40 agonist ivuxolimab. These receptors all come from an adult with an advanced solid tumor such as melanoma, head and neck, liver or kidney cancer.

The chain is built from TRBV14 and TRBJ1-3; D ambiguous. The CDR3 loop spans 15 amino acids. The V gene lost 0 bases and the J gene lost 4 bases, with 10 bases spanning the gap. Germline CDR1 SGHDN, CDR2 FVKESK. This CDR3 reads CASSQELVPGNTIYF. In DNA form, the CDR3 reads TGTGCCAGCAGCCAAGAGTTAGTACCCGGAAACACCATATATTTT.

Here the CDR3 reads CASSPPTGLNTGELFF. In nucleotides, the CDR3 is TGTGCCAGCAGCCCACCAACAGGGTTGAACACCGGGGAGCTGTTTTTT. The chain is built from TRBV5-4 and TRBJ2-2, with a tentative D call TRBD1 (6 bases). Germline values: CDR1 SGHNT, CDR2 YYREEE (reference sequence). Trimming stripped 4 bases from V and 1 base from J, with 14 bases between. This CDR3 has 16 residues.

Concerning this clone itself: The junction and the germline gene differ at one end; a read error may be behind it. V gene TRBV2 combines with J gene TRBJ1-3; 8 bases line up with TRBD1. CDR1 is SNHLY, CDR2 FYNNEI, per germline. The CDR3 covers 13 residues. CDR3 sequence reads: CASKDREGNIIYF. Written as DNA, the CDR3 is TGTGCCAGCAAGGACAGGGAAGGAAACATCATATATTTT. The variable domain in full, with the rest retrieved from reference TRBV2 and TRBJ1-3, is EPEVTQTPSHQVTQMGQEVILRCVPISNHLYFYWYRQILGQKVEFLVSFYNNEISEKSEIFDDQFSVERPDGSNFTLKIRSTKLEDSAMYFCASKDREGNIIYFGEGSWLTVV.

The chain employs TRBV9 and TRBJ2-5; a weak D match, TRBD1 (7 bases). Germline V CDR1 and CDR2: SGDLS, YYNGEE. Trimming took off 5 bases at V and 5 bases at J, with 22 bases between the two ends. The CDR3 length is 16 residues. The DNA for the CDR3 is TGTGCCAGCAGTCCTTGGAGGGGGCAGGATGGGGAGACCCAGTACTTC. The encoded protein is CASSPWRGQDGETQYF. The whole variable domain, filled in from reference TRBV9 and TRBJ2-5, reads DSGVTQTPKHLITATGQRVTLRCSPRSGDLSVYWYQQSLDQGLQFLIQYYNGEERAKGNILERFSAQQFPDLHSELNLSSLELGDSALYFCASSPWRGQDGETQYFGPGTRLLVL.

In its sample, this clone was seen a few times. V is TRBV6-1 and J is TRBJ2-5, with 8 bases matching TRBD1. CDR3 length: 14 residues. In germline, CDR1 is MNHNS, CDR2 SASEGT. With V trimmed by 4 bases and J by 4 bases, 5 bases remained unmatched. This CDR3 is CASSGRTGRETQYF. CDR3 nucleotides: TGTGCCAGCAGTGGCCGGACAGGGCGAGAGACCCAGTACTTC.

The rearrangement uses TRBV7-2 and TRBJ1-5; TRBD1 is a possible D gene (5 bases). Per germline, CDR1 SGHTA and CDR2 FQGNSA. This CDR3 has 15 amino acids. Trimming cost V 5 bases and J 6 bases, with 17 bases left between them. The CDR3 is CASSPLGVGSQPQHF. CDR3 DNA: TGTGCCAGCAGCCCTTTGGGGGTTGGTAGTCAGCCCCAGCATTTT.

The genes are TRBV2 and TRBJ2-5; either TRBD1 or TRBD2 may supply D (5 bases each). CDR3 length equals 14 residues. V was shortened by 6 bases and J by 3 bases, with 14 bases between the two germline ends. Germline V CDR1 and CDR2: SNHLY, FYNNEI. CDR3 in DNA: TGTGCCAGCAGATGGGGGACGGTGGAAGAGACCCAGTACTTC. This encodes CASRWGTVEETQYF.

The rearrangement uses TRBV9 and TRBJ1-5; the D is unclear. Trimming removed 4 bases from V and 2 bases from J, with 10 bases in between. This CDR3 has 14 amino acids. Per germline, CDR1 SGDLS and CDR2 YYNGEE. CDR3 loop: CASSSSGGNQPQHF. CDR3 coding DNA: TGTGCCAGCAGCTCCTCGGGCGGCAATCAGCCCCAGCATTTT.

CDR3 nucleotides: TGTGCCAGCAGCGTATCTACTAGCACAGATACGCAGTATTTT. Protein product: CASSVSTSTDTQYF. The V call is TRBV9, the J call TRBJ2-3, with D hard to call. In germline, CDR1 is SGDLS, CDR2 YYNGEE. This CDR3 contains 14 residues. V was shortened by 1 base and J by 0 bases, with 6 bases between the two germline ends.

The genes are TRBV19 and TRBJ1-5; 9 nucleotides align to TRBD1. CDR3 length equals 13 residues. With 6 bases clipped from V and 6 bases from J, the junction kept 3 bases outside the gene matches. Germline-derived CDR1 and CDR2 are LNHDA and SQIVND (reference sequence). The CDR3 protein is CASSTTGGQPQHF. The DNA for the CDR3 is TGTGCCAGTAGCACGACAGGGGGTCAGCCCCAGCATTTT.

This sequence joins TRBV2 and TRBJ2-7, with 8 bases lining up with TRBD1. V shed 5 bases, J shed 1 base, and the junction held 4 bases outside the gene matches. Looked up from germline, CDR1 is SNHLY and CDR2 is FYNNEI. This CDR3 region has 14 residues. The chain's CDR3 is CASSRTGQSYEQYF. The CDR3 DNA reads TGTGCCAGCAGTAGGACAGGGCAGTCCTACGAGCAGTACTTC.

The CDR3 sequence is CAWSVGSQNEKLFF. The DNA for the CDR3 is TGTGCCTGGAGTGTAGGGTCCCAAAATGAAAAACTGTTTTTT. This chain joins TRBV30 and TRBJ1-4; no reliable D call. The CDR3 runs to 14 residues. The V gene lost 0 bases and the J gene lost 5 bases, with 10 bases spanning the gap. Germline V gene lookup returns CDR1 GTSNPN and CDR2 SVGIG (reference sequence).